This entry is about one TCR beta chain. This specimen belongs to a study of blood T cell repertoires in COVID-19. Study-level information: Specimens from acute and convalescent COVID-19 originated in the United States, Italy and Spain. PBMCs, B-cell-depleted T cells, or T cells provided the cDNA or gDNA that made up the material.

Original analysis: Reference gene primer amplification in the assay estimated nucleated cell counts. Data came from immunoSEQ multiplex PCR; TCRdb stores just in-frame clones and leaves some out. That table supplies the V and J calls and clone size; D and trimming were determined from the DNA. The sample has some 120,000 clones; approximately 87% are singletons. CDR3 length: 16 amino acids. The ends lost 4 bases at V and 2 bases at J; junction bases unmatched: 9. Germline CDR1 and CDR2: SGDLS and YYNGEE. Input material: peripheral blood. The TCR originated in a woman in her fifties or sixties with acute or convalescent COVID-19. The chain recombines TRBV9 with TRBJ2-3, with 8 bases that match TRBD1. Here the CDR3 reads CASSLGQARSTDTQYF. CDR3 sequence (DNA): TGTGCCAGCAGCTTGGGACAGGCTCGTTCCACAGATACGCAGTATTTT.